The clone carrying this T cell receptor beta chain appeared many times. Its antigen remains unidentified. Sample time point: newly diagnosed GD, antithyroid drugs for less than 3 months. RNA from PBMCs was the source of the TCR library. This record comes from a study of regulatory T cells in long-lasting Graves disease. Researchers made TCR beta libraries by using iRepertoire HTBI primers and running Arm-PCR on CDR3 regions. One entry per CDR3 protein results from TCRdb running MiXCR on the multiplex PCR reads. Of hundreds of thousands of distinct CDR3 sequences in the sample, approximately 15% are singletons; the top ten hold roughly 29%. Study-wide results and limits: Few sampled subjects may have lowered accuracy.

Trimming took 0 bases from V and 4 from J; bases not matched to a gene: 4. Looked up from germline, CDR1 is SGHAT and CDR2 is FQNNGV. The CDR3 has 16 residues. This sample was shared with a second study, whose subject was T cells in Graves' hyperthyroidism and ophthalmopathy. That paper adds: Most thyroid clonotypes with frequency above 0.001 were detected in blood. Classification by a 13 V-J model distinguished ophthalmopathy from stable hyperthyroidism. Prediction of ophthalmopathy progression came a median roughly 6.6 months pre-onset.

Here the sequenced sample was peripheral blood mononuclear cells (PBMCs), taken at new diagnosis, from a patient treated with antithyroid drugs. The V call is TRBV11-2, the J call TRBJ2-2; 8 bases are a match to TRBD1. The receptor's source is a man aged 35 to 55 with Graves disease. CDR3 sequence reads: CASSLERTGLTGELFF. The CDR3 DNA is TGTGCCAGCAGCTTAGAGCGGACAGGGCTCACCGGGGAGCTGTTTTTT.